This TCR beta chain was profiled in a study of tumour-infiltrating T cells in Burkitt lymphoma. V was cut by 0 bases and J by 1 base, with 9 bases left in between. The CDR3 extends over 15 amino acids. CDR1 ENHRY and CDR2 SYGVKD come from the germline V gene. Clones were read by immunoSEQ multiplex PCR, and TCRdb kept only the in-frame ones, dropping some. The sample includes fewer than 2,500 clones, around 24% of them seen just once. Specimen: tumor tissue from a relapse. The V gene is TRBV10-3, the J gene TRBJ2-5; no clear D gene. The TCR sequence derives from a human donor with relapsed Burkitt lymphoma. Some clones in this sample may be carry-over from other donors' samples. The chain's CDR3 is CAISESMAVQETQYF. DNA for the CDR3: TGTGCCATCAGTGAGTCGATGGCAGTCCAAGAGACCCAGTACTTC.